This T cell receptor (beta chain) was sequenced for a study of blood T cell repertoires in COVID-19. Study-level background: The samples span acute and convalescent COVID-19 from the United States, Italy and Spain.

Here immunoSEQ multiplex PCR was the method, and the copy in TCRdb shows in-frame clones only, minus some. The data show 150,000 to 200,000 clones, approximately 83% seen once. The trim removed 5 bases at V and 8 bases at J, leaving 9 bases unmatched. Per germline, CDR1 KGHSH and CDR2 LQKENI. The CDR3 spans 14 residues. The sequenced material came from peripheral blood. This TCR was recovered from a man in his sixties with acute or convalescent COVID-19. This chain joins TRBV18 and TRBJ1-2; 9 bases map to TRBD1. DNA for the CDR3: TGTGCCAGCTCAATATCCGGGACAGGGCAGGGCTACACCTTC. It specifies CASSISGTGQGYTF. The full variable domain, rest sourced from reference TRBV18 and TRBJ1-2, is NAGVMQNPRHLVRRRGQEARLRCSPMKGHSHVYWYRQLPEEGLKFMVYLQKENIIDESGMPKERFSAEFPKEGPSILRIQQVVRGDSAAYFCASSISGTGQGYTFGSGTRLTVV.